This TCR beta chain was documented in a study of shared clonotypes between healthy human individuals. Overall study findings and caveats: In this cohort, only blood was sampled, and tissue repertoires likely differ. Non-shared clonotypes showed lower generation probabilities than clonotypes common to all four donors.

Selected positively for CCR7 and CD45RO-negative, naive CD8 cells excluded terminally differentiated effector memory CD45RA+ cells. V trimming: 5 bases; J trimming: 4 bases; junction bases outside the gene matches: 11. Germline loops: CDR1 PRHDT, CDR2 FYEKMQ (reference sequence). The CDR3 consists of 16 residues. With regard to this clone: What it recognizes is unknown.

Sequenced by immunoSEQ multiplex PCR; TCRdb stores in-frame clones only, minus some. The profile shows about 2 million clones, about 95% of them singletons. The V call is TRBV13, the J call TRBJ2-7, with 10 bases lining up with TRBD2. Material for sequencing was naive CD8+ T cells sorted from blood. The clonotype was recovered from a man between 18 and 35 years old in good health. The CDR3 DNA reads TGTGCCAGCAGCCCCCAATCTAGCGGGAGTCGGTACGAGCAGTACTTC. It specifies CASSPQSSGSRYEQYF.